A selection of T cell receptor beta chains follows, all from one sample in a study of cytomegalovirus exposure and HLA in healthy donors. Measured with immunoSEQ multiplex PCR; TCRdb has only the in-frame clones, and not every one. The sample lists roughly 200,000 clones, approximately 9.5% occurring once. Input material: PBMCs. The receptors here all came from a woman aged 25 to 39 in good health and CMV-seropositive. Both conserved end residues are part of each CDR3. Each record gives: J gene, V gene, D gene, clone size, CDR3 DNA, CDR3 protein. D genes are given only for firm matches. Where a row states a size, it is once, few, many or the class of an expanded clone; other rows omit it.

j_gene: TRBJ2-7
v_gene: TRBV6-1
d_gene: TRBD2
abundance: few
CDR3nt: TGTGCCAGCAGTGCGGGACTAGCGGGAGGGGGAAGCTCCTACGAGCAGTACTTC
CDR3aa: CASSAGLAGGGSSYEQYF

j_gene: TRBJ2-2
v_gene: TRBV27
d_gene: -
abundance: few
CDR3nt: TGTGCCAGCAGTTCACAGGGGAGGCACACCGGGGAGCTGTTTTTT
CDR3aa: CASSSQGRHTGELFF

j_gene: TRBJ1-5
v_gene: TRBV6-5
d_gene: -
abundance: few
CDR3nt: TGTGCCAGCAGCCAACAGGGAGATCAGCCCCAGCATTTT
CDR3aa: CASSQQGDQPQHF

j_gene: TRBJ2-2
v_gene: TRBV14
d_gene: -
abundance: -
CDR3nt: TGTGCCAGCAGCCAATACCCGAAGTTCCCCCCCGTGGGCGCCCGCGATGACGGGGAGCTGTTTTTT
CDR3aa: CASSQYPKFPPVGARDDGELFF

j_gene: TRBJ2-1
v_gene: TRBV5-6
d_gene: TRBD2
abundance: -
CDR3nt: TGTGCCAGCAGCTTGGGTACGGGAGGGCCGGGCAATGAGCAGTTCTTC
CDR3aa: CASSLGTGGPGNEQFF

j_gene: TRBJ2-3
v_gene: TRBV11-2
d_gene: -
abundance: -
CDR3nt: TGTGCCAGCAGCTTTGGGGGAGGCTCAGATACGCAGTATTTT
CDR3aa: CASSFGGGSDTQYF

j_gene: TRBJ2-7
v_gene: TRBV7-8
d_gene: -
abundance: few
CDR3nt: TGTGCCAGCAGCTTAGTCAGAGGAGAGCAGTACTTC
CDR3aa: CASSLVRGEQYF

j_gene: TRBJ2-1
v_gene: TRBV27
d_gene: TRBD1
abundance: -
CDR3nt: TGTGCCACCTCCCGGGACAGGCTCAATGAGCAGTTCTTC
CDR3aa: CATSRDRLNEQFF

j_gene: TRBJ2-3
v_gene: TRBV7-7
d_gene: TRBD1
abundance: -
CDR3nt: TGTGCCAGCAGCTTAGACACAGGGGGCGCAGATACGCAGTATTTT
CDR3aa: CASSLDTGGADTQYF

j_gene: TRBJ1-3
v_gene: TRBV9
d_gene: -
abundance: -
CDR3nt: TGTGCCAGCAGCATCCGGTCCTCTGGAAACACCATATATTTT
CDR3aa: CASSIRSSGNTIYF

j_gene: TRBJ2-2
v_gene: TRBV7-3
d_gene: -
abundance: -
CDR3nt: TGTGCCAGCAGCTTAAGCCCGGGATCGAACACCGGGGAGCTGTTTTTT
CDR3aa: CASSLSPGSNTGELFF